This T cell receptor (beta chain) was observed in a study of blood T cell repertoires in COVID-19. The CDR3 sequence is 13 residues long. Germline lookup yields CDR1 SGHNT and CDR2 YYREEE (reference sequence). V gave up 7 bases and J gave up 4 bases; unmatched junction bases: 6. Measured with immunoSEQ multiplex PCR; TCRdb has only the in-frame clones, and not every one. The table includes around 260,000 clones, 85% to 90% detected once. This clone is a singleton in its sample. This chain joins TRBV5-4 and TRBJ2-3, with TRBD1 matching 7 bases. Material: peripheral blood. This clonotype was sampled from a man younger than 30 with active or convalescent COVID-19. The CDR3, as DNA: TGTGCCAGCGAACCTCAGGGGGCAGATACGCAGTATTTT. Its translation is CASEPQGADTQYF.